This TCR beta chain was identified during a study of tumor T cells in aggressive B-cell lymphoma. Generated by immunoSEQ multiplex PCR, the TCRdb table keeps only in-frame clones and is missing some. The sample holds 1,500 to 2,000 clones, around 94% seen once. There are 14 residues in the CDR3. V lost 2 bases and J lost 7, with 9 bases in between. Per germline, CDR1 SGHTA and CDR2 FQGNSA. This TCR was sampled from an adult with diffuse large B cell lymphoma. The source material was tumor tissue. The rearrangement joins TRBV7-2 to TRBJ1-6; no clear D. The CDR3 DNA is TGTGCCAGCAGCTTATCTGGCAGAAATTCACCCCTCCACTTT. This gives the protein CASSLSGRNSPLHF.